One and the same sample provided the 20 T cell receptor beta chains below, sequenced in a study of blood T cell repertoires in COVID-19. The protocol was immunoSEQ multiplex PCR, while the TCRdb copy is restricted to in-frame clones and leaves out a portion. The table lists 150,000 to 200,000 clones, about 90% of them singletons. The sequenced sample was PBMCs or T cells enriched from blood (not recorded which). These receptors were collected from a woman between 25 and 40 years old who had recovered from COVID-19.

J is TRBJ1-1 and V is TRBV11-3; TRBD1 matches at 7 bases. Germline assignment: CDR1 SGHNT and CDR2 YENEEA. Trimming cost V 5 bases and J 1 base; bases outside gene matches: 7. The CDR3 is made up of 15 amino acids. CDR3 residues: CASSPQGGENTEAFF. The CDR3 DNA sequence: TGTGCCAGCAGCCCTCAGGGGGGCGAGAACACTGAAGCTTTCTTT.

V and J are TRBV5-1 and TRBJ2-3; TRBD1 matches at 8 bases. V gave up 4 bases and J gave up 5 bases; unmatched junction bases: 6. CDR1 is SGHRS, CDR2 YFSETQ, per germline. This CDR3 is built from 14 residues. This CDR3 reads CASSPIQGEDTQYF. The CDR3 region has the DNA TGCGCCAGCAGCCCCATACAGGGGGAAGATACGCAGTATTTT.

The chain employs TRBV30 and TRBJ1-2; tentatively, D is TRBD1 (5 bases). The CDR3 consists of 15 residues. V was shortened by 5 bases and J by 4 bases, with 20 bases between the two germline ends. Per the germline V gene, CDR1 is GTSNPN and CDR2 is SVGIG (reference sequence). The chain's CDR3 is CAWVGAGPGGYGYTF. The CDR3 DNA is TGTGCCTGGGTTGGGGCAGGGCCGGGAGGCTATGGCTACACCTTC.

The rearrangement uses TRBV29-1 and TRBJ1-1, with a tentative D call TRBD1 (5 bases). In germline, CDR1 is SQVTM, CDR2 ANQGSEA. The CDR3 sequence is 13 residues long. Trimming pared 5 bases from V and 1 base from J, leaving 11 bases between. The CDR3 DNA reads as TGCAGCGTTTTGACAGCCGCGAACACTGAAGCTTTCTTT. It specifies CSVLTAANTEAFF.

This clone was recorded once. The CDR3 spells CASGRLTGTASYNEQFF. The CDR3 DNA sequence: TGTGCTAGTGGTAGACTGACCGGGACTGCCTCCTACAATGAGCAGTTCTTC. This chain connects TRBV12-5 to TRBJ2-1; possible D gene TRBD2, 6 bases. Germline V gene sequence: CDR1 LGHNT, CDR2 FRNRAP. Trimming stripped 5 bases from V and 0 bases from J, with 17 bases between. The CDR3 has 17 residues.

Worth noting for this clone: A much larger clone differs from this one at a single base, so this may be a read error. CDR3 residues: CASSLGQVSYEQYF. The DNA for the CDR3 is TGTGCCAGCAGCTTAGGGCAGGTCTCCTACGAGCAGTACTTC. The J gene is TRBJ2-7, the V gene TRBV11-3; no definite D call. V was pared by 1 base and J by 0 bases, with 7 bases between. Germline lookup yields CDR1 SGHNT and CDR2 YENEEA. This CDR3 is built from 14 residues.

The sample holds one count of this clone. Distinct nucleotide sequences in the sample also encode this CDR3. The genes are TRBV18 and TRBJ2-7; D gene uncertain. CDR1 is KGHSH and CDR2 is LQKENI in the germline V gene. With 3 bases removed from V and 6 bases from J, the gap between germline ends came to 9 bases. This CDR3 region has 12 residues. The CDR3 region has the DNA TGTGCCAGCTCACCTGACTCTAGCGAGCAGTACTTC. Its protein product is CASSPDSSEQYF. Variable domain in full (rest from reference TRBV18 and TRBJ2-7): NAGVMQNPRHLVRRRGQEARLRCSPMKGHSHVYWYRQLPEEGLKFMVYLQKENIIDESGMPKERFSAEFPKEGPSILRIQQVVRGDSAAYFCASSPDSSEQYFGPGTRLTVT.

The rearrangement uses TRBV5-1 and TRBJ2-7; 8 bases fit TRBD1. The CDR3 is made up of 14 amino acids. The V gene's germline CDR1 is SGHRS and CDR2 YFSETQ. The V gene end was trimmed by 4 bases and the J gene end by 1 base; junction bases not matched to a gene: 4. CDR3 DNA: TGCGCCAGCAGCCCGGGGGACAGGTCCTACGAGCAGTACTTC. This sequence encodes CASSPGDRSYEQYF.

This sequence joins TRBV19 and TRBJ1-1; no reliable D call. V lost 5 bases and J lost 1, with 17 bases in between. The CDR3 runs to 16 residues. Germline CDR1 LNHDA, CDR2 SQIVND (reference sequence). CDR3 amino acids: CASSPRRVAGNTEAFF. CDR3 DNA: TGTGCCAGTAGTCCCCGTCGAGTGGCAGGGAACACTGAAGCTTTCTTT. The complete variable domain, with remaining parts taken from reference TRBV19 and TRBJ1-1, reads DGGITQSPKYLFRKEGQNVTLSCEQNLNHDAMYWYRQDPGQGLRLIYYSQIVNDFQKGDIAEGYSVSREKKESFPLTVTSAQKNPTAFYLCASSPRRVAGNTEAFFGQGTRLTVV.

The chain uses TRBV5-4 and TRBJ1-6; D perhaps matches TRBD1 (6 bases). Trimming left V 0 bases short and J 5 bases short, with 9 bases between. This CDR3 has 15 amino acids. Germline CDR1 is SGHNT and CDR2 is YYREEE (reference sequence). The CDR3 spells CASSLEQGNNSPLHF. The DNA of the CDR3 is TGTGCCAGCAGCTTGGAACAGGGAAATAATTCACCCCTCCACTTT.

The J gene is TRBJ2-7, the V gene TRBV29-1; TRBD1 agrees at 8 bases. V lost 7 bases to trimming and J lost 0 bases; unmatched junction nucleotides: 5. Germline V gene lookup returns CDR1 SQVTM and CDR2 ANQGSEA. The CDR3 is 13 residues long. The CDR3 loop reads CSAWTGSSYEQYF. The CDR3 nucleotides read TGCAGCGCCTGGACAGGGAGCTCCTACGAGCAGTACTTC.

This sequence joins TRBV10-3 and TRBJ1-5; TRBD1 aligns across 7 bases. The germline V gene has CDR1 ENHRY and CDR2 SYGVKD. The CDR3 is made up of 13 amino acids. The trim removed 9 bases at V and 8 bases at J, leaving 10 bases unmatched. The CDR3 loop reads CAIGTAEGEPQHF. CDR3 nucleotides: TGTGCCATTGGGACAGCGGAAGGGGAGCCCCAGCATTTT.

The chain links TRBV7-6 to TRBJ2-3, with 9 nucleotides matching TRBD2. This CDR3 is 15 amino acids long. Trimming cost V 5 bases and J 4 bases; bases outside gene matches: 7. The germline CDR1 and CDR2 sequences are SGHVS and FNYEAQ. The CDR3: CASSRGREGADTQYF. Here the CDR3 DNA reads TGTGCCAGCAGCCGAGGGCGGGAGGGGGCAGATACGCAGTATTTT. Looking up the rest from reference TRBV7-6 and TRBJ2-3 gives the full variable domain: GAGVSQSPRYKVTKRGQDVALRCDPISGHVSLYWYRQALGQGPEFLTYFNYEAQQDKSGLPNDRFSAERPEGSISTLTIQRTEQRDSAMYRCASSRGREGADTQYFGPGTRLTVL.

This chain links TRBV3-1 (or the pseudogene TRBV3-2) with TRBJ1-1; possibly TRBD1 for D (5 bases). The ends were cut back, 3 bases at V and 1 base at J, with 9 bases in the middle. Germline CDR1 is LGHDT and CDR2 is YNNKEL (reference sequence). The CDR3 is made up of 14 amino acids. The CDR3 spells CASSHRTGNTEAFF. The CDR3, as DNA: TGTGCCAGCAGCCACAGAACAGGGAACACTGAAGCTTTCTTT.

This chain connects TRBV7-6 to TRBJ2-7; 12 nucleotides align to TRBD2. The CDR3 runs to 15 residues. From germline, CDR1 is SGHVS and CDR2 FNYEAQ. V shed 4 bases and J 2 bases; nucleotides not matched to a gene: 3. CDR3 sequence reads: CASSSLAGGTYEQYF. The DNA for the CDR3 is TGTGCCAGCAGCTCCCTAGCGGGAGGGACCTACGAGCAGTACTTC.

This clone was observed a few times. V is TRBV3-1 (or the pseudogene TRBV3-2) and J is TRBJ2-5, with 12 bases matching TRBD1. Germline V CDR1 and CDR2: LGHDT, YNNKEL (reference sequence). The trim removed 3 bases at V and 5 bases at J, leaving 7 bases unmatched. This CDR3 region has 16 residues. DNA of the CDR3: TGTGCCAGCAGCCACCGTCGGGACAGGGGGCGGGAGACCCAGTACTTC. Translation: CASSHRRDRGRETQYF.

The chain recombines TRBV19 with TRBJ1-4; weak D call: TRBD1 (5 bases). Looked up from germline, CDR1 is LNHDA and CDR2 is SQIVND (reference sequence). The CDR3 runs to 14 residues. V shed 3 bases and J shed 7 bases, with 12 bases lying between them. The CDR3 sequence: CASSIGGGREKLFF. DNA of the CDR3: TGTGCCAGTAGTATTGGGGGGGGTCGTGAAAAACTGTTTTTT.

V and J are TRBV11-3 and TRBJ1-1, with unresolved D. CDR3 length equals 15 residues. Trimming left V 1 base short and J 1 base short, with 10 bases between. Germline CDR1 reads SGHNT; CDR2 reads YENEEA. In nucleotides, the CDR3 is TGTGCCAGCAGCTTAGTTGCAGGCCCGAACACTGAAGCTTTCTTT. It encodes CASSLVAGPNTEAFF. Variable domain in full (rest from reference TRBV11-3 and TRBJ1-1): EAGVVQSPRYKIIEKKQPVAFWCNPISGHNTLYWYLQNLGQGPELLIRYENEEAVDDSQLPKDRFSAERLKGVDSTLKIQPAELGDSAVYLCASSLVAGPNTEAFFGQGTRLTVV.

This rearrangement joins TRBV28 to TRBJ1-5; 8 bases map to TRBD1. The CDR3 loop spans 14 amino acids. V gave up 6 bases and J gave up 6 bases; unmatched junction bases: 7. CDR1 is MDHEN, CDR2 SYDVKM, per germline. The CDR3 reads CASRQQGGIQPQHF. The CDR3 DNA is TGTGCCAGCAGACAACAGGGGGGTATTCAGCCCCAGCATTTT.

The rearrangement joins TRBV11-2 to TRBJ2-1; TRBD2 is a possible D gene (7 bases). The CDR3 loop spans 13 amino acids. Trimming took off 11 bases at V and 1 base at J, with 12 bases between the two ends. The germline gives CDR1 SGHAT, CDR2 FQNNGV. The CDR3 DNA reads as TGTGCCTCGGGGGGCAGTTCCTACAATGAGCAGTTCTTC. This encodes CASGGSSYNEQFF.